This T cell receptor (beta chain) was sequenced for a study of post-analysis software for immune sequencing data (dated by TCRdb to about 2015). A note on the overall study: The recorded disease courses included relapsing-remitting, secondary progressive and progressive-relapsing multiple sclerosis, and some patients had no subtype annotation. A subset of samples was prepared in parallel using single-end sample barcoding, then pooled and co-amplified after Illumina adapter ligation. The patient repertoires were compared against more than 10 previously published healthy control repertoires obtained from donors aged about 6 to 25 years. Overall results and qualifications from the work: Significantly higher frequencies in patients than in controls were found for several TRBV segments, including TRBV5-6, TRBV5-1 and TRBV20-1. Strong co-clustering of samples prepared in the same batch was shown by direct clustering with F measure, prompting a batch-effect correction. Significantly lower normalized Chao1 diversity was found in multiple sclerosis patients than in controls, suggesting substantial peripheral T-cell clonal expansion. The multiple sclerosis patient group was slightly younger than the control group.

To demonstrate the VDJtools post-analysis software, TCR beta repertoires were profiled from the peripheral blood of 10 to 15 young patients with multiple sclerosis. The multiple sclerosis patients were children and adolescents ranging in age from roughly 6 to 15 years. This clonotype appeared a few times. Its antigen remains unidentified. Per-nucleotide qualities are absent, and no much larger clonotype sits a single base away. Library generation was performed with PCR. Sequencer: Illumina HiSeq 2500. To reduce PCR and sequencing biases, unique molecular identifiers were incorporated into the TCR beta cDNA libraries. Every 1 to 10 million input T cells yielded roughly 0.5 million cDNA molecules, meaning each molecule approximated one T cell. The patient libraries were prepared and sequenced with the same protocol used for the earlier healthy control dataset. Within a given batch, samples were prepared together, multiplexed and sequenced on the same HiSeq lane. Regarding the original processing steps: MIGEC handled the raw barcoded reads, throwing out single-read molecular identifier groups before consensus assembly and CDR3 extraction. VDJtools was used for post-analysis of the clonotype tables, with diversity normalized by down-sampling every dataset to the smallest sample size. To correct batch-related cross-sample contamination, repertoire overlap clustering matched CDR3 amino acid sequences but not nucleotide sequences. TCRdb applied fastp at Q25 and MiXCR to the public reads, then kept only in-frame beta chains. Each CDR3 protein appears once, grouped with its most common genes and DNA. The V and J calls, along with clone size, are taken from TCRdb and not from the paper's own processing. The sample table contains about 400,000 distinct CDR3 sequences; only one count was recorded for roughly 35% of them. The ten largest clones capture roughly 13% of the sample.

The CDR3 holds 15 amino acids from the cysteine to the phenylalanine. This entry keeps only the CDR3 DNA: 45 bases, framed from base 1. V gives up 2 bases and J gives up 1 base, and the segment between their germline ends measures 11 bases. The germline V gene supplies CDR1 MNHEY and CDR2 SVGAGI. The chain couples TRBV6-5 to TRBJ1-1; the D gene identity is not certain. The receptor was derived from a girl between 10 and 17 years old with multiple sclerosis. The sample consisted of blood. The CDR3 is CASSYTSGWNTEAFF. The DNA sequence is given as TGTGCCAGCAGTTACACCTCGGGCTGGAACACTGAAGCTTTCTTT.